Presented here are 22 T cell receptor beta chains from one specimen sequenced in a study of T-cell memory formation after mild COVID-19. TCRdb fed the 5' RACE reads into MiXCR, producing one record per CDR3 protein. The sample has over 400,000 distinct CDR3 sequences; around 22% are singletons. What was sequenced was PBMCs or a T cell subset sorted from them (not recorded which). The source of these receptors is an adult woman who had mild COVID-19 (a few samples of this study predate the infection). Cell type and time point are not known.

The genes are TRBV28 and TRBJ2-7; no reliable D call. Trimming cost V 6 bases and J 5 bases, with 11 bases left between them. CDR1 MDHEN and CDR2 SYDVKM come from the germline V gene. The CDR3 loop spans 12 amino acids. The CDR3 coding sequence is TGTGCCAGCAGGACCTACGGTAACGAGCAGTACTTC. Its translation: CASRTYGNEQYF.

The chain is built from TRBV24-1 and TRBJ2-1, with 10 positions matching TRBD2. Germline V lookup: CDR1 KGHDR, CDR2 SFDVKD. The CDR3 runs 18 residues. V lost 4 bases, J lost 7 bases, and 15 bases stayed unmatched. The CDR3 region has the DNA TGTGCCACCAGTGACTCTCGCTCCATAGCGGGAGGTATTAATGAGCAGTTCTTC. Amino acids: CATSDSRSIAGGINEQFF.

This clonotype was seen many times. DNA for the CDR3: TGTGCCAGCAGTGACTGGGACAGGGGATTCTCTGGCTACACCTTC. It specifies CASSDWDRGFSGYTF. V and J are TRBV6-6 and TRBJ1-2; TRBD1 matches at 10 bases. V shed 5 bases and J 7 bases; nucleotides not matched to a gene: 10. Germline assignment: CDR1 MNHNY and CDR2 SVGAGI (reference sequence). This CDR3 has 15 residues.

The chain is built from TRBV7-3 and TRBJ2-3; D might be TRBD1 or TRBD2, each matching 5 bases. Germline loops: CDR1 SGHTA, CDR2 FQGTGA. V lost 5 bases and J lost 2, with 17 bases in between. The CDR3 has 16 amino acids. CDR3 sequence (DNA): TGTGCCAGCAGCCCCTTTGTGGTCGGGGCCACAGATACGCAGTATTTT. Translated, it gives CASSPFVVGATDTQYF. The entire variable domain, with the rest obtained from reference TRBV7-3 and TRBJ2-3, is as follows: GAGVSQTPSNKVTEKGKYVELRCDPISGHTALYWYRQSLGQGPEFLIYFQGTGAADDSGLPNDRFFAVRPEGSVSTLKIQRTERGDSAVYLCASSPFVVGATDTQYFGPGTRLTVL.

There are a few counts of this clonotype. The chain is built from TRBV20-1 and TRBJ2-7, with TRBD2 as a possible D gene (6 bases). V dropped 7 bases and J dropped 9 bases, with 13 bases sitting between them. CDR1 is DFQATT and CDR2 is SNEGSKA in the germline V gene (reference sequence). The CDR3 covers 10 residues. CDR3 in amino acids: CSVGTSGQYF. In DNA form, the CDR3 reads TGCAGTGTAGGGACTTCTGGGCAGTACTTC.

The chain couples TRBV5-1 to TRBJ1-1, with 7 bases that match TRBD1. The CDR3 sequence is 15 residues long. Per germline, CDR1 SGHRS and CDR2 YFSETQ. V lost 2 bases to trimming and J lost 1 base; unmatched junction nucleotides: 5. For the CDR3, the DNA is TGCGCCAGCAGCTTCCCGGGACAGCCGAACACTGAAGCTTTCTTT. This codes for CASSFPGQPNTEAFF.

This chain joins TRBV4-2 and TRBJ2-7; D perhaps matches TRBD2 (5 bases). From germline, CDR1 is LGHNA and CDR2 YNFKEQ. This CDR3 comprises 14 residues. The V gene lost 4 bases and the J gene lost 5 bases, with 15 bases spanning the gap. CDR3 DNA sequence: TGTGCCAGCAGCCCCGGGGTCGGGCCGGACGAGCAGTACTTC. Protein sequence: CASSPGVGPDEQYF.

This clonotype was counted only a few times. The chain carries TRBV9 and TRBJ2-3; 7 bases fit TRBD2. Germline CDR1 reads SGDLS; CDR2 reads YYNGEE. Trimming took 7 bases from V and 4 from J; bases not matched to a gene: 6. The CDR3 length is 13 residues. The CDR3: CASGGDWADTQYF. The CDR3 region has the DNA TGTGCCAGCGGGGGGGACTGGGCAGATACGCAGTATTTT. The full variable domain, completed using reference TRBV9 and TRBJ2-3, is DSGVTQTPKHLITATGQRVTLRCSPRSGDLSVYWYQQSLDQGLQFLIQYYNGEERAKGNILERFSAQQFPDLHSELNLSSLELGDSALYFCASGGDWADTQYFGPGTRLTVL.

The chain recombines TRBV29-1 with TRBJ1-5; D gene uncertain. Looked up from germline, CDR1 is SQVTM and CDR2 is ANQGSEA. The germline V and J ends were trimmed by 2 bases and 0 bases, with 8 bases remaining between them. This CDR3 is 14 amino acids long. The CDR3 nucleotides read TGCAGCGTTGAAACCAGGTATAGCAATCAGCCCCAGCATTTT. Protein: CSVETRYSNQPQHF.

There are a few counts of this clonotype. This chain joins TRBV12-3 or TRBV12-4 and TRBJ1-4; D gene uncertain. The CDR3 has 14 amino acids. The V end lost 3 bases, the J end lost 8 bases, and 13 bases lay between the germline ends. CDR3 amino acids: CASSLSPGQEKLFF. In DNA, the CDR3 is TGTGCCAGCAGTTTGTCCCCAGGTCAAGAAAAACTGTTTTTT.

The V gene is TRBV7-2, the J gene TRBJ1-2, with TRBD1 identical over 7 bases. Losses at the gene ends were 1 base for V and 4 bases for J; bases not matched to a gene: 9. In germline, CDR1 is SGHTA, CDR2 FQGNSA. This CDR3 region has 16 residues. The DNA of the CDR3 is TGTGCCAGCAGCTTAGTAGGGGACAGCGGGATCTATGGCTACACCTTC. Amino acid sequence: CASSLVGDSGIYGYTF.

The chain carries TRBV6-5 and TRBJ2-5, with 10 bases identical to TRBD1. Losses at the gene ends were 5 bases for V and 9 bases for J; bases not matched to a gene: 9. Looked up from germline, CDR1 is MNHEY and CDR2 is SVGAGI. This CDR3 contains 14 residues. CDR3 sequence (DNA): TGTGCCAGCAGTGGGGGGACAGGGGTTGTCGCCCAGTACTTC. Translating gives CASSGGTGVVAQYF.

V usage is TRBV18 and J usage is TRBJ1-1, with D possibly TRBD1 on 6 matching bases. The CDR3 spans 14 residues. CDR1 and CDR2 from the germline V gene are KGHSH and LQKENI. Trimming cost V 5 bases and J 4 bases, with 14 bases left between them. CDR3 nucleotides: TGTGCCAGCTCAAACTATGGGGGGCTCACTGAAGCTTTCTTT. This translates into CASSNYGGLTEAFF.

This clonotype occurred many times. The CDR3 loop reads CASSLIFRGGPGHGYTF. The CDR3 DNA reads as TGTGCCAGCAGTTTAATATTTCGTGGGGGGCCAGGGCATGGCTACACCTTC. The chain carries TRBV27 and TRBJ1-2; maybe TRBD1 (6 bases). The CDR3 has 17 amino acids. Trimming left V 2 bases short and J 6 bases short, with 22 bases between. CDR1 and CDR2 (germline): MNHEY, SMNVEV (reference sequence).

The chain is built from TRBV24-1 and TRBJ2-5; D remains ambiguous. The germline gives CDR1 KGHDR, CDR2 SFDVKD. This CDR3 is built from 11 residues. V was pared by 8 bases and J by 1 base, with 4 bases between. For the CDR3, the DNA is TGTGCCACCACCGGCCAAGAGACCCAGTACTTC. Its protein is CATTGQETQYF.

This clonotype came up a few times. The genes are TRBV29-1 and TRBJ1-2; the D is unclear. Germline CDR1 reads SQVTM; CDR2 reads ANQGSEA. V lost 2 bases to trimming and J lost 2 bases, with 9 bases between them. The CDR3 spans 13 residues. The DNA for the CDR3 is TGCAGCGTTGAACAAGGGCAGAACTATGGCTACACCTTC. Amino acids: CSVEQGQNYGYTF.

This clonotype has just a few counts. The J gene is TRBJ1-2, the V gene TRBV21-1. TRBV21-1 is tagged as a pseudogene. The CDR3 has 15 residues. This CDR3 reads CASSYVRRAGLGYTF. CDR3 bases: TGTGCCAGCAGTTACGTCAGGAGGGCGGGGCTTGGCTACACCTTC.

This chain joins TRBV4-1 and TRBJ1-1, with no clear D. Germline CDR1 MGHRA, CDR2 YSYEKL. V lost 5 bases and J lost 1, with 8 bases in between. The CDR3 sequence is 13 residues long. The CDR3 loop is CASSEGPNTEAFF. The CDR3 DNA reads TGCGCCAGCAGCGAAGGGCCGAACACTGAAGCTTTCTTT.

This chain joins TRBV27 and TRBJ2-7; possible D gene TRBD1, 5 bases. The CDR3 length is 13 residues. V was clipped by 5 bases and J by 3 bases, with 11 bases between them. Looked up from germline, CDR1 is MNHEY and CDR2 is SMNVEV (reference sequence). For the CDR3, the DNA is TGTGCCAGCAGTGCCAGACAGTACTACGAGCAGTACTTC. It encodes CASSARQYYEQYF.

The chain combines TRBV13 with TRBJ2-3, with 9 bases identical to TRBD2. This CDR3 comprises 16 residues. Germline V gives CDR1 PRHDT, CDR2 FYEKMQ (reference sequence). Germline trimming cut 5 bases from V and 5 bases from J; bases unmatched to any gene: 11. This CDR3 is CASSLPSSGVGDTQYF. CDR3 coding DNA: TGTGCCAGCAGCCTACCTTCTAGCGGGGTAGGAGATACGCAGTATTTT.

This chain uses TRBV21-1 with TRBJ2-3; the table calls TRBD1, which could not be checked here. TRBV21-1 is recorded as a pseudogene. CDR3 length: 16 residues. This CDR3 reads CASSKWAGLSTDTQYF. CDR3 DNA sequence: TGTGCCAGCAGCAAATGGGCGGGGCTCAGCACAGATACGCAGTATTTT.

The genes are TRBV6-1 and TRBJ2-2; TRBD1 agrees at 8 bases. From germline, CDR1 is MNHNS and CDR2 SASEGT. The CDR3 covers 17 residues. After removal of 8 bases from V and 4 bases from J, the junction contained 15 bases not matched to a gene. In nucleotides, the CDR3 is TGTGCCAGCGAGGCCCCGGGACAGGACCTTTTCACCGGGGAGCTGTTTTTT. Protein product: CASEAPGQDLFTGELFF.